Each of the 10 T cell receptor beta chains below was sequenced from the same sample in a study of molecular identifiers for immune sequencing clone quantification. From the PCR reads, TCRdb called clonotypes with MiXCR, one entry per CDR3 protein. The top ten clones hold roughly 0.76% of a sample with under 100,000 distinct CDR3 sequences, approximately 25% of them seen once. Sequenced: naive CD8+ T cells from blood, with Jurkat cell RNA spiked in. Subset of the sample: FACS-sorted CD8+CD4-CCR7+CD45RA+ naive T cells. These receptors all come from a human donor in good health. Some libraries in this study had Jurkat cell RNA spiked in.

This clonotype was counted many times. The V and J genes are TRBV6-5 and TRBJ1-1, with a tentative D call TRBD1 (6 bases). The germline gives CDR1 MNHEY, CDR2 SVGAGI. The CDR3 is made up of 14 amino acids. V was clipped by 6 bases and J by 4 bases, with 15 bases between them. CDR3 nucleotide sequence: TGTGCCAGCAGCCAACAGGGCCAGGGCACTGAAGCTTTCTTT. This encodes CASSQQGQGTEAFF.

The rearrangement uses TRBV27 and TRBJ2-1; tentative D call: TRBD2 (5 bases). CDR1 and CDR2 from the germline V gene are MNHEY and SMNVEV (reference sequence). The CDR3 covers 15 residues. V lost 5 bases, J lost 1 base, and 12 bases lay in between. In DNA form, the CDR3 reads TGTGCCAGCAGTCACTCCGGGAATTCCTACAATGAGCAGTTCTTC. Its protein product is CASSHSGNSYNEQFF.

This clonotype was counted at least ten times. This chain connects TRBV4-3 to TRBJ2-7, with D tentatively TRBD1 (6 bases). The CDR3 spans 14 residues. Germline V lookup: CDR1 LGHNA, CDR2 YSLEER. V was trimmed by 2 bases and J by 4 bases, leaving 12 bases between them. The CDR3 protein is CASSQFKGQYEQYF. The DNA for the CDR3 is TGCGCCAGCAGCCAATTTAAAGGACAGTACGAGCAGTACTTC.

This clonotype was found a few times. The chain employs TRBV20-1 and TRBJ2-2; 8 bases map to TRBD2. The ends lost 5 bases at V and 2 bases at J; junction bases unmatched: 7. The CDR3 sequence is 15 residues long. From germline, CDR1 is DFQATT and CDR2 SNEGSKA (reference sequence). Here the CDR3 reads CSAAMSGSNTGELFF. Here the CDR3 DNA reads TGCAGTGCTGCTATGAGCGGGAGTAACACCGGGGAGCTGTTTTTT.

As for this clonotype: Being one base from a much bigger clone, this may be a read error. It is likely a read error, because the conserved phenylalanine at the end of the CDR3 is missing. CDR3 protein: CASSQDLAVAEAFY. Here the CDR3 DNA reads TGCGCCAGCAGCCAAGATCTCGCGGTCGCTGAAGCTTTCTAT. The chain has TRBV4-1 and TRBJ1-1, with D unresolved. Trimming left V 0 bases short and J 6 bases short, with 11 bases between. The length of the CDR3 is 14 residues. The V gene's germline CDR1 is MGHRA and CDR2 YSYEKL.

This clonotype was counted a few times. A much larger clone lies one base from this, so it may be a read error. The chain links TRBV28 to TRBJ2-7; possible D gene TRBD2, 5 bases. The length of the CDR3 is 11 residues. The germline V gene has CDR1 MDHEN and CDR2 SYDVKM. CDR3 bases: TGTACCAGCAGTGGGAGCCTGGAGCAGTACTTC. Translating it yields CTSSGSLEQYF.

The CDR3 region is CRAVRRYEQYF. DNA for the CDR3: TGCAGAGCGGTCAGGAGGTACGAGCAGTACTTC. This chain links TRBV20-1 with TRBJ2-7; D may be TRBD2 (5 bases). Germline V CDR1 and CDR2: DFQATT, SNEGSKA (reference sequence). The CDR3 is 11 residues long.

This clonotype was seen a few times. The rearrangement joins TRBV29-1 to TRBJ2-1; TRBD2 is a possible D gene (6 bases). With 3 bases removed from V and 7 bases from J, the gap between germline ends came to 22 bases. Per the germline V gene, CDR1 is SQVTM and CDR2 is ANQGSEA. The CDR3 length is 16 residues. CDR3 sequence reads: CSVEGIPERATNEQFF. CDR3 sequence (DNA): TGCAGCGTTGAGGGGATCCCGGAGCGGGCGACAAATGAGCAGTTCTTC.

J is TRBJ2-1 and V is TRBV7-8; the match to TRBD2 covers 13 bases. J was trimmed by 2 bases and V by 4 bases; bases with no gene match: 11. The CDR3 is 19 residues long. Germline lookup yields CDR1 SGHVS and CDR2 FQNEAQ. The CDR3 is CASSSEGGLAGRPYNEQFF. The DNA for the CDR3 is TGTGCCAGCAGCTCAGAGGGGGGACTAGCGGGGAGGCCCTACAATGAGCAGTTCTTC.

Details on this clonotype: The junction differs from germline at one of its ends, possibly a read error. This chain connects TRBV2 to TRBJ2-5; 15 nucleotides align to TRBD2. The CDR3 loop spans 15 amino acids. CDR1 SNHLY and CDR2 FYNNEI come from the germline V gene. The CDR3, as DNA: TGTGCCAGCAGTACGGGACTAGCGGGAGGAGAGCCCCAGTACTTC. Protein: CASSTGLAGGEPQYF.